These 15 T cell receptor beta chains were sequenced from one sample in a study of metastatic and nonmetastatic thyroid tumors. Among the patients, none had received any treatment before thyroid surgery. MiXCR reprocessed the PCR reads for TCRdb. Altogether roughly 20,000 clones are present, over 20% being singletons, with the ten largest covering under 11%. The sequencing input was tumor tissue. These receptors all stem from a male donor with papillary thyroid cancer or a benign thyroid nodule (not recorded which). Some clones in this sample may be carry-over from other donors' samples.

On this clone itself: One end of the junction varies from germline; a read error may be responsible. This sequence joins TRBV11-3 and TRBJ1-1; 10 positions agree with TRBD1. The CDR3 is 12 amino acids. Germline V gene sequence: CDR1 SGHNT, CDR2 YENEEA. CDR3 residues: CASSLDRGFTFF. CDR3 bases: TGCGCCAGCAGCTTGGACAGGGGGTTTACTTTCTTT.

The V gene is TRBV20-1, the J gene TRBJ2-7, with unresolved D. This CDR3 contains 12 residues. The ends were cut back, 2 bases at V and 6 bases at J, with 11 bases in the middle. CDR1 is DFQATT, CDR2 SNEGSKA, per germline (reference sequence). CDR3 loop: CSARTDVSEQYF. CDR3 bases: TGCAGTGCTAGAACGGACGTGTCCGAGCAGTACTTC.

The chain joins TRBV20-1 to TRBJ1-5, with D perhaps TRBD1 (6 bases). The CDR3 is 14 amino acids. Germline V lookup: CDR1 DFQATT, CDR2 SNEGSKA (reference sequence). Between the trimmed V and J ends, which lost 0 bases and 5 bases, there was a span of 11 bases. CDR3 DNA sequence: TGCAGTGCTAGAGAAGGGGGAGGGTATCAGCCCCAGCATTTT. Protein sequence: CSAREGGGYQPQHF.

This clone was picked up many times. The gene calls are TRBV25-1 and TRBJ1-2; 9 bases fit TRBD1. Germline loops: CDR1 MGHDK, CDR2 SYGVNS. This CDR3 region has 16 residues. V lost 7 bases to trimming and J lost 0 bases; unmatched junction nucleotides: 9. The CDR3 bases are TGTGCCAGCAAAGGCGGCAGGGACAGGGCTAACTATGGCTACACCTTC. This gives the protein CASKGGRDRANYGYTF.

By sample share, this clone is medium-sized. The genes are TRBV28 and TRBJ1-2, with D possibly matching TRBD1 (6 bases). The CDR3 extends over 13 amino acids. Trimming cost V 6 bases and J 4 bases, with 12 bases left between them. Germline CDR1 MDHEN, CDR2 SYDVKM. The CDR3 coding sequence is TGTGCCAGCAGGTTACAGGGCTTCTATGGCTACACCTTC. The encoded protein is CASRLQGFYGYTF.

This clone was detected many times. The gene calls are TRBV3-1 and TRBJ1-5; weak D call: TRBD1 (5 bases). V was cut by 2 bases and J by 4 bases, with 15 bases left in between. The CDR3 totals 16 residues. Germline CDR1 reads LGHDT; CDR2 reads YNNKEL (reference sequence). The CDR3: CASSQRGDGKNQPQHF. In nucleotides, the CDR3 is TGTGCCAGCAGCCAAAGGGGAGACGGAAAGAATCAGCCCCAGCATTTT.

The chain recombines TRBV3-1 with TRBJ2-1; D gene uncertain. Per germline, CDR1 LGHDT and CDR2 YNNKEL (reference sequence). The ends were cut back, 1 base at V and 7 bases at J, with 5 bases in the middle. CDR3 length: 12 residues. CDR3: CASSQVANEQFF. The CDR3 bases are TGTGCCAGCAGCCAAGTTGCTAATGAGCAGTTCTTC.

This clone is deemed medium-sized (0.01 to 0.1%). This rearrangement joins TRBV4-1 to TRBJ1-5; possible D gene TRBD1, 5 bases. Between the trimmed V and J ends, which lost 0 bases and 7 bases, there was a span of 10 bases. Germline loops: CDR1 MGHRA, CDR2 YSYEKL. This CDR3 has 14 amino acids. The CDR3 reads CASSQESRGQPQHF. CDR3 in DNA: TGCGCCAGCAGCCAAGAGAGCCGGGGCCAGCCCCAGCATTTT.

This clone showed up many times. This chain connects TRBV5-6 to TRBJ2-1; D not resolved. The V gene lost 5 bases and the J gene lost 5 bases, with 11 bases spanning the gap. This CDR3 is 13 amino acids long. Per the germline V gene, CDR1 is SGHDT and CDR2 is YYEEEE. CDR3 in amino acids: CASRLGMDNEQFF. DNA of the CDR3: TGTGCCAGCAGGCTGGGGATGGACAATGAGCAGTTCTTC.

To note about this clone: The junction departs from the called germline gene at one end, perhaps through a read error. V gene TRBV5-1 combines with J gene TRBJ1-2, with D hard to call. Per germline, CDR1 SGHRS and CDR2 YFSETQ. The CDR3 consists of 13 residues. The CDR3 sequence: CASSLTVDYGYPF. CDR3 DNA sequence: TGCGCCAGCAGCTTAACAGTGGACTATGGCTACCCCTTC.

CDR3 sequence (DNA): TGCAGTGCTAGTCAGGGCCCTGGAAACACCATATATTTT. Translating it yields CSASQGPGNTIYF. V and J are TRBV20-1 and TRBJ1-3, with D possibly matching TRBD1 (5 bases). CDR3 size: 13 residues. CDR1 and CDR2 from the germline V gene are DFQATT and SNEGSKA (reference sequence). The V end was cut by 3 bases, the J end by 2 bases, with 8 bases between.

V is TRBV20-1 and J is TRBJ2-7, with a weak D call TRBD2 (6 bases). V was shortened by 6 bases and J by 3 bases, with 15 bases between the two germline ends. Germline V gene sequence: CDR1 DFQATT, CDR2 SNEGSKA (reference sequence). This CDR3 is built from 13 residues. CDR3 in DNA: TGCAGTGCCATACTAGCTGGAGGCTACGAGCAGTACTTC. Translating it yields CSAILAGGYEQYF.

This clone was recorded at least ten times. The same CDR3 also results from other DNA sequences found in this sample. V usage is TRBV20-1 and J usage is TRBJ2-3; 7 positions match TRBD2. V trimming: 0 bases; J trimming: 4 bases; junction bases outside the gene matches: 4. The germline gives CDR1 DFQATT, CDR2 SNEGSKA (reference sequence). The CDR3 runs to 14 residues. CDR3 in amino acids: CSAREAGRPDTQYF. CDR3 DNA sequence: TGCAGTGCTAGAGAAGCGGGACGCCCAGATACGCAGTATTTT.

At least ten counts were recorded for this clone. V and J are TRBV10-3 and TRBJ2-5; 10 bases are shared with TRBD2. In germline, CDR1 is ENHRY, CDR2 SYGVKD. The CDR3 contains 17 residues. V lost 2 bases to trimming and J lost 5 bases; unmatched junction nucleotides: 11. CDR3 in amino acids: CAISEGFLAGAGETQYF. CDR3 sequence (DNA): TGTGCCATCAGTGAGGGTTTTCTAGCGGGAGCAGGGGAGACCCAGTACTTC.

This clone was observed at least ten times. The junction departs from the called germline gene at one end, perhaps through a read error. The chain carries TRBV12-3 or TRBV12-4 and TRBJ2-1; D perhaps matches TRBD2 (6 bases). The CDR3 is 14 residues long. The CDR3 sequence is CASSLRDSFNEQFF. CDR3 DNA: TGTGCCAGCAGTCTACGGGACTCCTTCAATGAGCAGTTCTTC.